This T cell receptor (beta chain) was captured in a study of T-cell reconstitution after alpha-beta-depleted transplantation in children. Per germline, CDR1 SGHRS and CDR2 YFSETQ. This CDR3 has 11 residues. Trimming stripped 0 bases from V and 9 bases from J, with 4 bases between. Unique molecular identifiers were incorporated during preparation of the TCRbeta library. Using its own MiXCR run on the PCR reads, TCRdb lists one record per CDR3 protein. In the table there are hundreds of thousands of distinct CDR3 sequences, about 12% of which are singletons. This clonotype was seen repeatedly, ten times or more.

The source of this sequence is a human donor who donated a stem cell graft to a child with acute lymphoblastic leukemia. The input for sequencing was PBMCs from the stem cell graft donor, taken from the stem cell graft. V is TRBV5-1 and J is TRBJ2-1; no definite D call. This CDR3 is CASSLVGEQFF. In DNA, the CDR3 is TGCGCCAGCAGCTTGGTAGGTGAGCAGTTCTTC.